These 19 T cell receptor beta chains were sequenced from one sample in a study of blood T cell repertoires in COVID-19. The table came from immunoSEQ multiplex PCR; TCRdb's copy has only in-frame clones and leaves some out. The top ten hold over 10% of the sample, which has tens of thousands of clones, over 85% seen once. Sequenced: peripheral blood. The receptors stem from an elderly man with acute or convalescent COVID-19.

The chain couples TRBV5-1 to TRBJ1-5; tentative D call: TRBD1 (6 bases). CDR3 length equals 15 residues. Germline V CDR1 and CDR2: SGHRS, YFSETQ. V lost 0 bases, J lost 1 base, and 8 bases lay in between. The CDR3 DNA follows: TGCGCCAGCAGCTTGGAGGGGGAGAGCAATCAGCCCCAGCATTTT. It yields the protein CASSLEGESNQPQHF.

The J gene is TRBJ2-2, the V gene TRBV7-2; maybe TRBD2 (6 bases). Trimming took 2 bases from V and 2 from J, leaving 12 bases between them. Per germline, CDR1 SGHTA and CDR2 FQGNSA. The CDR3 spans 16 residues. For the CDR3, the DNA is TGTGCCAGCAGCTTACGGTTGGGGGGTAACACCGGGGAGCTGTTTTTT. It codes for CASSLRLGGNTGELFF.

The chain combines TRBV11-2 with TRBJ2-3; 10 bases map to TRBD2. Germline trimming cut 5 bases from V and 1 base from J; bases unmatched to any gene: 3. The CDR3 consists of 15 residues. Germline CDR1 SGHAT, CDR2 FQNNGV. The chain's CDR3 is CASSKRGGGTDTQYF. The CDR3 DNA sequence: TGTGCCAGCAGCAAGCGGGGGGGAGGCACAGATACGCAGTATTTT.

The chain combines TRBV29-1 with TRBJ1-1; D not certain. Germline V gene data show CDR1 as SQVTM and CDR2 as ANQGSEA. V was cut by 6 bases and J by 10 bases, with 24 bases left in between. This CDR3 has 14 residues. Written as DNA, the CDR3 is TGCAGCGTCACGCCGGACGGCCTTGCGGGCGGAGCTTTCTTT. Its translation: CSVTPDGLAGGAFF.

J is TRBJ2-3 and V is TRBV15; D might be TRBD1 (5 bases). Trimming left V 0 bases short and J 3 bases short, with 10 bases between. Germline V gene lookup returns CDR1 LNHNV and CDR2 YYDKDF (reference sequence). The CDR3 runs 15 residues. The CDR3 nucleotides read TGTGCCACCAGCAGAGACCCTGCAGGGACAGATACGCAGTATTTT. Protein sequence: CATSRDPAGTDTQYF.

The chain joins TRBV5-8 to TRBJ1-1; D is undetermined. CDR1 is SGHTS, CDR2 YDEGEE, per germline. The CDR3 covers 15 residues. V shed 4 bases and J shed 4 bases, with 17 bases lying between them. The CDR3 region has the DNA TGTGCCAGCAGCCCCTTCTCGGGGTGGGGCACTGAAGCTTTCTTT. As protein: CASSPFSGWGTEAFF.

The J gene is TRBJ1-6, the V gene TRBV10-3; TRBD1 aligns across 8 bases. The CDR3 covers 16 residues. V lost 6 bases, J lost 7 bases, and 11 bases stayed unmatched. Per germline, CDR1 ENHRY and CDR2 SYGVKD. In nucleotides, the CDR3 is TGTGCCATCAGCGCTCGCCCACAGGGGGAGAATTCACCCCTCCACTTT. This codes for CAISARPQGENSPLHF.

This chain connects TRBV3-1 (or the pseudogene TRBV3-2) to TRBJ1-6; D is perhaps TRBD1 (6 bases). V was shortened by 3 bases and J by 8 bases, with 14 bases between the two germline ends. The CDR3 is 15 amino acids. Germline CDR1 is LGHDT and CDR2 is YNNKEL (reference sequence). CDR3 sequence (DNA): TGTGCCAGCAGCCAGGGCACAGGGAGAGATTCACCCCTCCACTTT. Its translation is CASSQGTGRDSPLHF.

The rearrangement links TRBV27 to TRBJ2-7; D might be TRBD2 (5 bases). The CDR3 sequence is 14 residues long. In germline, CDR1 is MNHEY, CDR2 SMNVEV (reference sequence). Trimming took off 4 bases at V and 7 bases at J, with 17 bases between the two ends. This CDR3 reads CASSSREIWAEQYF. CDR3 nucleotides: TGTGCCAGCAGTTCCCGGGAAATATGGGCTGAGCAGTACTTC.

V and J are TRBV5-1 and TRBJ1-1; no firm D call. The germline CDR1 and CDR2 sequences are SGHRS and YFSETQ. The CDR3 runs to 15 residues. Trimming shortened V by 4 bases and J by 0 bases, and 13 bases separated the two germline ends. The CDR3 DNA sequence: TGCGCCAGCAGCCGCCTGGGCGGGATGAACACTGAAGCTTTCTTT. Translated: CASSRLGGMNTEAFF.

The chain carries TRBV2 and TRBJ2-2; perhaps TRBD1 as D (5 bases). Germline CDR1 SNHLY, CDR2 FYNNEI. With 4 bases removed from V and 1 base from J, the gap between germline ends came to 10 bases. The CDR3 contains 15 residues. For the CDR3, the DNA is TGTGCCAGCAGTGGAAGGGGCGGGAACACCGGGGAGCTGTTTTTT. This gives the protein CASSGRGGNTGELFF.

The rearrangement joins TRBV28 to TRBJ2-3; D not certain. The CDR3 has 14 residues. In germline, CDR1 is MDHEN, CDR2 SYDVKM. Trimming took 6 bases from V and 0 from J, leaving 10 bases between them. The CDR3 region is CASSTVGSTDTQYF. The CDR3 DNA reads TGTGCCAGCAGCACGGTCGGGAGCACAGATACGCAGTATTTT.

The chain combines TRBV30 with TRBJ1-5; D is perhaps TRBD1 (5 bases). Germline CDR1 and CDR2: GTSNPN and SVGIG (reference sequence). This CDR3 comprises 13 residues. Between the trimmed V and J ends, which lost 0 bases and 7 bases, there was a span of 10 bases. CDR3 sequence: CAWSVGGGQPQHF. CDR3 in DNA: TGTGCCTGGAGTGTAGGCGGGGGACAGCCCCAGCATTTT.

J is TRBJ1-6 and V is TRBV7-9, with D hard to call. Trimming left V 5 bases short and J 5 bases short, with 19 bases between. The length of the CDR3 is 17 residues. The germline CDR1 and CDR2 sequences are SEHNR and FQNEAQ (reference sequence). CDR3 amino acids: CASSLGEGLGNNSPLHF. The DNA for the CDR3 is TGTGCCAGCAGCCTCGGGGAGGGCTTGGGAAATAATTCACCCCTCCACTTT.

This clone occurred once. CDR3 residues: CASSQQQGAQYEQYF. For the CDR3, the DNA is TGCGCCAGCAGCCAACAACAGGGGGCTCAATACGAGCAGTACTTC. The V call is TRBV4-1, the J call TRBJ2-7, with TRBD1 matching over 9 bases. The V and J ends lost 2 bases and 4 bases, in that order; junction bases with no gene match: 6. Germline CDR1 and CDR2: MGHRA and YSYEKL. This CDR3 is built from 15 residues.

The chain uses TRBV5-6 and TRBJ2-1, with 11 bases lining up with TRBD2. This CDR3 contains 16 residues. Losses at the gene ends were 4 bases for V and 4 bases for J; bases not matched to a gene: 7. Germline lookup yields CDR1 SGHDT and CDR2 YYEEEE. CDR3 DNA sequence: TGTGCCAGCAGCCTCCCCACTAGCGGGAGTTACAATGAGCAGTTCTTC. Amino acids: CASSLPTSGSYNEQFF.

The V and J genes are TRBV6-5 and TRBJ1-6; D gene unclear. Trimming removed 6 bases at V and 4 bases at J, with 10 bases between. The CDR3 spans 14 residues. Germline V gives CDR1 MNHEY, CDR2 SVGAGI. The CDR3 DNA sequence: TGTGCCAGCAGAGCCGGGGATTATAATTCACCCCTCCACTTT. Protein: CASRAGDYNSPLHF.

The chain uses TRBV19 and TRBJ1-1; weak D call: TRBD1 (6 bases). The germline V and J ends were trimmed by 6 bases and 1 base, with 18 bases remaining between them. CDR3 length: 16 amino acids. Looked up from germline, CDR1 is LNHDA and CDR2 is SQIVND (reference sequence). In DNA, the CDR3 is TGTGCCAGTAGGGCCCCGAACAGGGTAAAGAACACTGAAGCTTTCTTT. Residues: CASRAPNRVKNTEAFF. Variable domain in full (rest from reference TRBV19 and TRBJ1-1): DGGITQSPKYLFRKEGQNVTLSCEQNLNHDAMYWYRQDPGQGLRLIYYSQIVNDFQKGDIAEGYSVSREKKESFPLTVTSAQKNPTAFYLCASRAPNRVKNTEAFFGQGTRLTVV.

This clone has only one observation. The chain is built from TRBV27 and TRBJ2-2; 10 bases align to TRBD2. The V segment lost 5 bases and the J segment 3 bases; nucleotides outside the gene matches: 3. The CDR3 covers 15 residues. CDR1 and CDR2 (germline): MNHEY, SMNVEV (reference sequence). This CDR3 is CASSASGSYTGELFF. The CDR3 nucleotides read TGTGCCAGCAGTGCTAGCGGGAGTTACACCGGGGAGCTGTTTTTT.